The 31 T cell receptor beta chains given below trace back to one sample, sequenced in a study of blood T cells in healthy people across ages. Alongside a J-beta primer mix, a sample-barcoded 5' primer served in a second PCR lasting about 7 to 11 cycles. TCRdb re-called the 5' RACE reads through MiXCR, storing one row per CDR3 protein. Of 550,000 to 650,000 distinct CDR3 sequences listed, about 30% are singletons. Sequencing was done on a sample of blood. Receptors originate from a woman older than 75 in good health.

The chain joins TRBV29-1 to TRBJ1-2; 9 nucleotides match TRBD1. J gave up 7 bases and V 5 bases, and 8 bases lay outside the gene matches. CDR3 length: 13 residues. CDR1 and CDR2 (germline): SQVTM, ANQGSEA. The chain's CDR3 is CSVRIRDRAGYTF. As DNA, the CDR3 is TGCAGCGTTCGGATAAGGGACAGGGCTGGCTACACCTTC.

The sample holds many counts of this clonotype. The chain combines TRBV30 with TRBJ1-2; a possible D gene is TRBD1 (6 bases). CDR1 GTSNPN and CDR2 SVGIG come from the germline V gene (reference sequence). Trimming cost V 2 bases and J 5 bases, with 12 bases left between them. The CDR3 contains 13 residues. The CDR3 loop is CAWSSTGYYGYTF. CDR3 nucleotides: TGTGCCTGGAGTTCGACAGGTTATTATGGCTACACCTTC. Variable domain in full (rest from reference TRBV30 and TRBJ1-2): SQTIHQWPATLVQPVGSPLSLECTVEGTSNPNLYWYRQAAGRGLQLLFYSVGIGQISSEVPQNLSASRPQDRQFILSSKKLLLSDSGFYLCAWSSTGYYGYTFGSGTRLTVV.

The chain has TRBV7-2 and TRBJ2-7; D is unresolved. Germline V gene lookup returns CDR1 SGHTA and CDR2 FQGNSA. The V end was cut by 5 bases, the J end by 7 bases, with 9 bases between. This CDR3 has 11 amino acids. The CDR3 region is CASSLFNEQYV. CDR3 sequence (DNA): TGTGCCAGCAGCCTTTTCAATGAGCAGTACGTC.

The chain links TRBV2 to TRBJ1-2, with 7 bases aligning to TRBD1. The germline V gene encodes CDR1 SNHLY and CDR2 FYNNEI. CDR3 length: 13 residues. Trimming at V came to 8 bases and at J to 5 bases, leaving 8 bases not matched to a gene. CDR3 loop: CASGWDSIYGYTF. The CDR3, as DNA: TGTGCCAGCGGATGGGACAGCATTTATGGCTACACCTTC.

J is TRBJ2-2 and V is TRBV9; no reliable D call. CDR1 is SGDLS, CDR2 YYNGEE, per germline. The CDR3 runs to 12 residues. V lost 4 bases and J lost 6, with 7 bases in between. CDR3 nucleotide sequence: TGTGCCAGCAGCCCCCGGCCCGGGGAGCTGTTTTTT. Its protein product is CASSPRPGELFF.

Ten or more counts support this clonotype. The chain couples TRBV11-2 to TRBJ2-5; 9 bases are shared with TRBD1. With V trimmed by 5 bases and J by 5 bases, 6 bases remained unmatched. The CDR3 sequence is 14 residues long. Germline V lookup: CDR1 SGHAT, CDR2 FQNNGV. CDR3 DNA: TGTGCCAGCAGCCAAGACAGGGGGGGGGAGACCCAGTACTTC. This translates into CASSQDRGGETQYF.

The table lists this clonotype with many counts. V is TRBV27 and J is TRBJ2-3; weak D call: TRBD1 (6 bases). This CDR3 region has 15 residues. Germline values: CDR1 MNHEY, CDR2 SMNVEV (reference sequence). Trimming shortened V by 8 bases and J by 0 bases, and 15 bases separated the two germline ends. CDR3 coding DNA: TGTGCCAGCCTGGCTAGGACAGAGAGCACAGATACGCAGTATTTT. This encodes CASLARTESTDTQYF.

This clonotype has a count of ten or more. This chain joins TRBV28 and TRBJ2-7, with D maybe TRBD1 (5 bases). Per the germline V gene, CDR1 is MDHEN and CDR2 is SYDVKM. Trimming removed 3 bases at V and 1 base at J, with 10 bases between. The CDR3 consists of 14 residues. In DNA, the CDR3 is TGTGCCAGCAGTTTTTCCAGGGTGTCCTACGAGCAGTACTTC. It specifies CASSFSRVSYEQYF.

The chain links TRBV20-1 to TRBJ1-5; D is perhaps TRBD1 (5 bases). The CDR3 spans 17 residues. The V end was cut by 3 bases, the J end by 4 bases, with 22 bases between. The germline V gene has CDR1 DFQATT and CDR2 SNEGSKA (reference sequence). CDR3 protein: CSARDPGTESSNQPQHF. As DNA, the CDR3 is TGCAGTGCTAGGGATCCCGGGACGGAGAGTAGTAATCAGCCCCAGCATTTT.

In its sample, this clonotype was seen many times. V is TRBV6-1 and J is TRBJ2-1, with D uncertain. The ends were cut back, 7 bases at V and 3 bases at J, with 13 bases in the middle. Germline V lookup: CDR1 MNHNS, CDR2 SASEGT. The CDR3 consists of 14 residues. The CDR3 is CASNLYDNYNEQFF. The CDR3 DNA is TGTGCCAGCAACCTCTACGACAACTACAATGAGCAGTTCTTC.

This clonotype occurred many times. The CDR3 is CASSQVPGASTDTQYF. CDR3 DNA: TGCGCCAGCAGCCAAGTGCCGGGAGCTAGCACAGATACGCAGTATTTT. The chain couples TRBV4-1 to TRBJ2-3; tentatively, D is TRBD2 (6 bases). The length of the CDR3 is 16 residues. V lost 1 base and J 0 bases, leaving 11 bases between the germline ends. Germline V lookup: CDR1 MGHRA, CDR2 YSYEKL.

This clonotype was picked up many times. The chain has TRBV18 and TRBJ2-1; TRBD2 aligns across 12 bases. This CDR3 has 15 residues. J lost 8 bases, V lost 3 bases, and 5 bases had no gene match. Germline CDR1 is KGHSH and CDR2 is LQKENI. The CDR3 protein is CASSPGLAGSHEQFF. The CDR3 nucleotides read TGTGCCAGCTCACCTGGACTAGCGGGGTCGCATGAGCAGTTCTTC. Drawing the rest from reference TRBV18 and TRBJ2-1, the complete variable domain is NAGVMQNPRHLVRRRGQEARLRCSPMKGHSHVYWYRQLPEEGLKFMVYLQKENIIDESGMPKERFSAEFPKEGPSILRIQQVVRGDSAAYFCASSPGLAGSHEQFFGPGTRLTVL.

This clonotype has ten or more counts. The chain is built from TRBV5-1 and TRBJ1-1, with D unclear. Per the germline V gene, CDR1 is SGHRS and CDR2 is YFSETQ. The CDR3 is 16 amino acids. Trimming took 4 bases from V and 0 from J, leaving 16 bases between them. The CDR3, as DNA: TGCGCCAGCAGCACCCTTAGGGCAGGACTGAACACTGAAGCTTTCTTT. Encoded protein: CASSTLRAGLNTEAFF.

This clonotype was counted ten times or more. This sequence joins TRBV7-2 and TRBJ1-2, with a tentative D call TRBD1 (6 bases). Germline V gene lookup returns CDR1 SGHTA and CDR2 FQGNSA. The V and J ends lost 2 bases and 6 bases respectively, with 16 bases between them. This CDR3 is built from 15 residues. The CDR3 DNA follows: TGTGCCAGCAGCTTAACCGGACAGCCAGTGAATGGCTACACCTTC. Translation gives CASSLTGQPVNGYTF.

This clonotype was detected many times. This chain connects TRBV27 to TRBJ2-3; 8 bases align to TRBD2. Per germline, CDR1 MNHEY and CDR2 SMNVEV (reference sequence). V lost 3 bases to trimming and J lost 6 bases; unmatched junction nucleotides: 8. The CDR3 covers 15 residues. CDR3 in amino acids: CASSLGLVATDTQYF. CDR3 nucleotides: TGTGCCAGCAGTTTGGGACTAGTTGCCACGGATACGCAGTATTTT.

The chain is built from TRBV20-1 and TRBJ2-1; D may correspond to TRBD1 or TRBD2 (7 bases each). This CDR3 region has 16 residues. Trimming took off 3 bases at V and 9 bases at J, with 24 bases between the two ends. The V gene's germline CDR1 is DFQATT and CDR2 SNEGSKA (reference sequence). CDR3 nucleotide sequence: TGCAGTGCTAGCCCCTACGACAGGGTCAGGGGGGGTGAGCAGTTCTTC. It encodes CSASPYDRVRGGEQFF.

The chain employs TRBV24-1 and TRBJ2-7; D tentatively fits TRBD1 or TRBD2 (6 bases each). Trimming pared 7 bases from V and 5 bases from J, leaving 11 bases between. This CDR3 has 12 amino acids. Germline CDR1 and CDR2: KGHDR and SFDVKD. DNA for the CDR3: TGTGCCACCAGCCAGGGGAGGAACGAGCAGTACTTC. As protein: CATSQGRNEQYF.

As for this clonotype: This sequence may be a read error, since a much larger clone differs from it by one base. V gene TRBV5-1 combines with J gene TRBJ1-2; 8 bases map to TRBD1. Trimming removed 3 bases from V and 3 bases from J; junction bases left unmatched: 4. The CDR3 has 14 amino acids. The germline V gene encodes CDR1 SGHRS and CDR2 YFSETQ. CDR3 in amino acids: CASSWGQVYYGYTF. The CDR3 DNA reads TGCGCCAGCAGCTGGGGACAGGTGTACTATGGCTACACCTTC.

This chain joins TRBV28 and TRBJ2-3; D may be TRBD1 (6 bases). Looked up from germline, CDR1 is MDHEN and CDR2 is SYDVKM. V was cut by 2 bases and J by 1 base, with 13 bases left in between. This CDR3 has 16 amino acids. As DNA, the CDR3 is TGTGCCAGCAGTTTAGAGGTGGGGGCCGGCACAGATACGCAGTATTTT. Residues: CASSLEVGAGTDTQYF.

Concerning this clonotype itself: The conserved final phenylalanine or tryptophan is absent from the CDR3, which likely points to a read error. Because the CDR3's place on the DNA is in doubt, the DNA is left out and the CDR3 is given as listed by TCRdb. J is TRBJ2-3 and V is TRBV7-2; TRBD1 is the table's D call, not checked against the DNA. Germline V gives CDR1 SGHTA, CDR2 FQGNSA. The CDR3 length is 16 residues, termini included. The CDR3 spells CASSLRLAGLTDTRYL.

This clonotype was found a few times. Just one base apart from a much larger clone, this may be a read error. The J gene is TRBJ2-5, the V gene TRBV6-5; TRBD1 agrees at 9 bases. The CDR3 length is 12 residues. The V and J ends lost 6 bases and 11 bases, in that order; junction bases with no gene match: 7. Germline V gene lookup returns CDR1 MNHEY and CDR2 SVGAGI. The CDR3 protein is CASSQGQGGQYF. In DNA, the CDR3 is TGTGCCAGCAGCCAGGGACAGGGCGGGCAGTACTTC.

This clonotype was picked up a small number of times. A much larger clone differs from this one at a single base, so this may be a read error. The J gene is TRBJ2-4, the V gene TRBV7-9, with D possibly matching TRBD2 (6 bases). This CDR3 region has 15 residues. The germline V gene encodes CDR1 SEHNR and CDR2 FQNEAQ (reference sequence). The CDR3 is CASSPPGVAENIQYF. For the CDR3, the DNA is TGTGCCAGCAGCCCCCCGGGGGTAGCCGAAAACATTCAGTACTTC. Drawing the rest from reference TRBV7-9 and TRBJ2-4, the complete variable domain is DTGVSQNPRHKITKRGQNVTFRCDPISEHNRLYWYRQTLGQGPEFLTYFQNEAQLEKSRLLSDRFSAERPKGSFSTLEIQRTEQGDSAMYLCASSPPGVAENIQYFGAGTRLSVL.

This clonotype was observed at least ten times. The chain couples TRBV3-1 to TRBJ2-4, with D possibly being TRBD1 (5 bases). CDR3 length equals 17 residues. Trimming took 0 bases from V and 7 from J, leaving 19 bases between them. Germline CDR1 LGHDT, CDR2 YNNKEL (reference sequence). The CDR3: CASSQDVTGHLRNIQYF. CDR3 in DNA: TGTGCCAGCAGCCAAGATGTCACAGGACACTTGAGGAACATTCAGTACTTC.

The chain uses TRBV20-1 and TRBJ2-1, with 12 bases lining up with TRBD2. The V and J ends lost 2 bases and 6 bases, in that order; junction bases with no gene match: 5. The germline CDR1 and CDR2 sequences are DFQATT and SNEGSKA (reference sequence). The CDR3 totals 15 residues. CDR3 amino acids: CSARLTSGRANEQFF. The CDR3 DNA is TGCAGTGCTAGACTGACTAGCGGGAGAGCCAATGAGCAGTTCTTC.

This clonotype was observed at least ten times. The chain carries TRBV30 and TRBJ2-7, with D unresolved. The V end lost 3 bases, the J end lost 3 bases, and 9 bases lay between the germline ends. The CDR3 extends over 12 amino acids. The germline V gene encodes CDR1 GTSNPN and CDR2 SVGIG (reference sequence). In nucleotides, the CDR3 is TGTGCCTGGAGGCACGGAAACTACGAGCAGTACTTC. Translated, it gives CAWRHGNYEQYF.

Remarks on this clonotype: Given a much more abundant clone one base away, this may be a read error. The chain recombines TRBV6-2 or TRBV6-3 with TRBJ2-7; D unclear. Per the germline V gene, CDR1 is MNHEY and CDR2 is SVGEGT. This CDR3 is 14 amino acids long. Trimming cost V 5 bases and J 7 bases, with 18 bases left between them. CDR3 loop: CASSDPFVQAEQYF. As DNA, the CDR3 is TGTGCCAGCAGTGACCCTTTCGTCCAGGCTGAGCAGTACTTC.

The sample holds a few counts of this clonotype. The chain links TRBV6-5 to TRBJ1-5, with TRBD1 identical over 8 bases. J gave up 6 bases and V 4 bases, and 8 bases lay outside the gene matches. The CDR3 has 15 amino acids. In germline, CDR1 is MNHEY, CDR2 SVGAGI. CDR3 sequence: CASSSASGGPQPQHF. The CDR3 DNA sequence: TGTGCCAGCAGTTCCGCCTCAGGGGGCCCTCAGCCCCAGCATTTT.

This chain uses TRBV7-2 with TRBJ2-7; 8 bases align to TRBD2. Losses at the gene ends were 4 bases for V and 3 bases for J; bases not matched to a gene: 5. CDR1 is SGHTA, CDR2 FQGNSA, per germline. This CDR3 contains 14 residues. The CDR3 sequence is CASSSSGGYYEQYF. CDR3 DNA: TGTGCCAGCAGCTCGAGCGGGGGCTACTACGAGCAGTACTTC.

V is TRBV20-1 and J is TRBJ1-2, with D uncertain. The CDR3 extends over 15 amino acids. Germline CDR1 and CDR2: DFQATT and SNEGSKA (reference sequence). Trimming removed 3 bases at V and 2 bases at J, with 16 bases between. For the CDR3, the DNA is TGCAGTGCTAGTGGTGCTGTACAGCTAAACTATGGCTACACCTTC. Protein: CSASGAVQLNYGYTF.

This clonotype was picked up a small number of times. The V call is TRBV12-3 or TRBV12-4, the J call TRBJ2-3; D unresolved. The CDR3 contains 15 residues. The V gene lost 7 bases and the J gene lost 1 base, with 15 bases spanning the gap. The CDR3 DNA reads TGTGCCAGCACCGACGACCGAGTGCGCACAGATACGCAGTATTTT. Translating gives CASTDDRVRTDTQYF.

This clonotype has a count of ten or more. V gene TRBV10-3 combines with J gene TRBJ2-1; D uncertain. There are 15 residues in the CDR3. Trimming cost V 2 bases and J 4 bases, with 12 bases left between them. Germline CDR1 reads ENHRY; CDR2 reads SYGVKD. The CDR3 bases are TGTGCCATCAGTGAGCCCAGCATCGCATACAATGAGCAGTTCTTC. This translates into CAISEPSIAYNEQFF.